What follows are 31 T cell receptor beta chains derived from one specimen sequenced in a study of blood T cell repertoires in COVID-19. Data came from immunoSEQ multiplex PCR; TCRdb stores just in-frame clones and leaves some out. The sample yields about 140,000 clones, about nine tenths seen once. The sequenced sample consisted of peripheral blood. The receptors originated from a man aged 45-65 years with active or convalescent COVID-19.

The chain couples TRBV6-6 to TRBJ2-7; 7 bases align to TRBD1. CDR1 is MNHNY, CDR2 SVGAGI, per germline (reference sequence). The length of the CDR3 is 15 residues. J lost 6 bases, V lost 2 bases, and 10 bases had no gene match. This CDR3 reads CASSYQATGTGEQYF. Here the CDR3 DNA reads TGTGCCAGCAGTTACCAAGCGACAGGGACGGGCGAGCAGTACTTC.

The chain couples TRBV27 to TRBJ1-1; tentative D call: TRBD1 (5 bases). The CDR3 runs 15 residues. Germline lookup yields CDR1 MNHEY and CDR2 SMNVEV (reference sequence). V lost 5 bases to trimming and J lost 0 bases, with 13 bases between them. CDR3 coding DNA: TGTGCCAGCAGTCGTATCAGGGTCATGAACACTGAAGCTTTCTTT. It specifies CASSRIRVMNTEAFF.

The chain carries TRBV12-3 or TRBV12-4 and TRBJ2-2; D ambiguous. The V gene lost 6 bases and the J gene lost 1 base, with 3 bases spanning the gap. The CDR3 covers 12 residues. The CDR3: CASSRNTGELFF. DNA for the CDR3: TGTGCCAGCAGCAGGAACACCGGGGAGCTGTTTTTT.

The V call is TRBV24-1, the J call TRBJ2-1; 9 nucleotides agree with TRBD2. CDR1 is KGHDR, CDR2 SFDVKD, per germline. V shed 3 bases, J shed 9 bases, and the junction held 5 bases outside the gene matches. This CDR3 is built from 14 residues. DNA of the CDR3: TGTGCCACCAGTGATGTTCCTAGCGGGACTGAGCAGTTCTTC. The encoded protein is CATSDVPSGTEQFF.

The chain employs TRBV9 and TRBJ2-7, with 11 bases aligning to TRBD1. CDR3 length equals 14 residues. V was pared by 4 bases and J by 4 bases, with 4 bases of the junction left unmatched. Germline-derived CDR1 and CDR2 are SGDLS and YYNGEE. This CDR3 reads CASSLGQGAYEQYF. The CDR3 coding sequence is TGTGCCAGCAGCCTTGGACAGGGGGCATACGAGCAGTACTTC.

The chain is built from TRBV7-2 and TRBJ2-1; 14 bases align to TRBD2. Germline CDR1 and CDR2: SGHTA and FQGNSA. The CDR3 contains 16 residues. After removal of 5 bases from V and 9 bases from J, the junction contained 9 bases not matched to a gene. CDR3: CASSAPGLAGAREQFF. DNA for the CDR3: TGTGCCAGCAGCGCGCCGGGACTAGCGGGAGCCCGTGAGCAGTTCTTC.

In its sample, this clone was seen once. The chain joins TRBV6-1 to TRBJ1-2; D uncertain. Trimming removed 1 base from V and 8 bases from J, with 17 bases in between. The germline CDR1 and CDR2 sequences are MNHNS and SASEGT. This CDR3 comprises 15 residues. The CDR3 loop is CASSEDTLGGWGYTF. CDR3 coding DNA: TGTGCCAGCAGTGAAGATACCCTAGGAGGCTGGGGCTACACCTTC.

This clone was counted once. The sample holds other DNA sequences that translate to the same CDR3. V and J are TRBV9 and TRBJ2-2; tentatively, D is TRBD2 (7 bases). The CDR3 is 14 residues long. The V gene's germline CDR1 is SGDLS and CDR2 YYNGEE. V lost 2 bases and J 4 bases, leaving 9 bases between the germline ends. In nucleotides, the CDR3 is TGTGCCAGCAGCGTGGGAGGGGGCACCGGGGAGCTGTTTTTT. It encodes CASSVGGGTGELFF.

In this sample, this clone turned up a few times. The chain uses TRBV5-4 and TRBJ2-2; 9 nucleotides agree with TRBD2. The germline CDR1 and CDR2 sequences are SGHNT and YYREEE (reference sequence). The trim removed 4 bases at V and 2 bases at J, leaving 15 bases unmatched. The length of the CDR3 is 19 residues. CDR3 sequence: CASSSARGLAGPNTGELFF. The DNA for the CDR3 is TGTGCCAGCAGCAGCGCAAGGGGGCTAGCGGGACCTAACACCGGGGAGCTGTTTTTT.

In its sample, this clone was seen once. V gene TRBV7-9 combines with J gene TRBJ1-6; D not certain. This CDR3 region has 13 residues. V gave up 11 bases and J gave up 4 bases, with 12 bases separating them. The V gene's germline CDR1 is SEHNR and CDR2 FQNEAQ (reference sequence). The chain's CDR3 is CAGGRVYNSPLHF. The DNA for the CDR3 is TGTGCCGGCGGGAGGGTTTATAATTCACCCCTCCACTTT.

DNA of the CDR3: TGTGCCAGCAGTGACCGAGTGCAGGGTGAGCAGTTCTTC. Translation: CASSDRVQGEQFF. The gene calls are TRBV6-4 and TRBJ2-1; a weak D match, TRBD1 (5 bases). The germline gives CDR1 MRHNA, CDR2 SNTAGT. With 2 bases removed from V and 9 bases from J, the gap between germline ends came to 11 bases. The CDR3 extends over 13 amino acids.

The CDR3 loop is CASSQGQGSDTQYF. Here the CDR3 DNA reads TGTGCCAGCAGCCAAGGACAGGGCTCAGATACGCAGTATTTT. The chain joins TRBV14 to TRBJ2-3; 7 positions match TRBD1. The CDR3 covers 14 residues. V dropped 1 base and J dropped 4; count of bases not matched to a gene: 2. CDR1 SGHDN and CDR2 FVKESK come from the germline V gene.

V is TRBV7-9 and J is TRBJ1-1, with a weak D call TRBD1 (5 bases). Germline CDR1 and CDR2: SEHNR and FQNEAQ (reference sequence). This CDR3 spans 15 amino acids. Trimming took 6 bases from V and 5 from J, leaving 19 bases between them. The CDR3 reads CASSSDGPRGTEAFF. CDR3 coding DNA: TGTGCCAGCAGTTCTGACGGACCCCGGGGGACTGAAGCTTTCTTT. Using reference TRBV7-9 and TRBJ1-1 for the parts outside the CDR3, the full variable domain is DTGVSQNPRHKITKRGQNVTFRCDPISEHNRLYWYRQTLGQGPEFLTYFQNEAQLEKSRLLSDRFSAERPKGSFSTLEIQRTEQGDSAMYLCASSSDGPRGTEAFFGQGTRLTVV.

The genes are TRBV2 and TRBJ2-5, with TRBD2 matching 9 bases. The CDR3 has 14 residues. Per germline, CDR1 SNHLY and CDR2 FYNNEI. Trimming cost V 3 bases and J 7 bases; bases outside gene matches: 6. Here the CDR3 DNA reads TGTGCCAGCAGTGAGGGTAGCGGGAGTCGGACCCAGTACTTC. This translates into CASSEGSGSRTQYF.

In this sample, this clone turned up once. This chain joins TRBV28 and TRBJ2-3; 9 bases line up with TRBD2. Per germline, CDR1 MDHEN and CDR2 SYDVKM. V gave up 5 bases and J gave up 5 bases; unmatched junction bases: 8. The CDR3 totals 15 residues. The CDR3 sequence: CASSPAGGAGDTQYF. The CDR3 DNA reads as TGTGCCAGCAGTCCTGCGGGGGGGGCGGGAGATACGCAGTATTTT.

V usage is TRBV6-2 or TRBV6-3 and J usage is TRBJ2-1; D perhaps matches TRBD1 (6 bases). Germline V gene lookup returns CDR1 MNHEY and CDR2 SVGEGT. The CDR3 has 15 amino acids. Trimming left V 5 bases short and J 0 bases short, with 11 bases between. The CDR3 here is CASSAQGFSYNEQFF. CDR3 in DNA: TGTGCCAGCAGTGCACAGGGATTCTCCTACAATGAGCAGTTCTTC.

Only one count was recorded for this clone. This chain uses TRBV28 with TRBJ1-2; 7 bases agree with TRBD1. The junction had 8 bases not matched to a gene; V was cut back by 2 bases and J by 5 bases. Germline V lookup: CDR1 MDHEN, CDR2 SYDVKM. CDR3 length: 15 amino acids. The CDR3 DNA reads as TGTGCCAGCAGTTTAACGGACAGGCGAGGGTATGGCTACACCTTC. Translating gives CASSLTDRRGYGYTF.

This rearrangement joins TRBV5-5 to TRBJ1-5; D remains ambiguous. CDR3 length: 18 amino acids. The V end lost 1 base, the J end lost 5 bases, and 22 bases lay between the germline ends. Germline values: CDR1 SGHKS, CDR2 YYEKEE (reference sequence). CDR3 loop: CASSLRRSGSAMDQPQHF. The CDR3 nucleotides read TGTGCCAGCAGCTTGAGGAGGTCGGGGTCGGCGATGGATCAGCCCCAGCATTTT. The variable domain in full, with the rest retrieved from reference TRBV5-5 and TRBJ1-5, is DAGVTQSPTHLIKTRGQQVTLRCSPISGHKSVSWYQQVLGQGPQFIFQYYEKEERGRGNFPDRFSARQFPNYSSELNVNALLLGDSALYLCASSLRRSGSAMDQPQHFGDGTRLSIL.

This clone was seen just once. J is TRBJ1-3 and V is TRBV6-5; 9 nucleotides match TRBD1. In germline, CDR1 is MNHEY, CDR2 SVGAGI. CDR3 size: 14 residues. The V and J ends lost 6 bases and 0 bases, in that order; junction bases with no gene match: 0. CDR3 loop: CASRDRGSGNTIYF. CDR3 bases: TGTGCCAGCAGGGACAGGGGCTCTGGAAACACCATATATTTT.

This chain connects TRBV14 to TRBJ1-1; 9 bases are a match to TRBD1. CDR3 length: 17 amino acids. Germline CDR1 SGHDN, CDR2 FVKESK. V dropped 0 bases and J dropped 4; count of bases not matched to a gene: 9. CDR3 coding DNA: TGTGCCAGCAGCCAAGATTGGGGGACAGGGTGGGTCACTGAAGCTTTCTTT. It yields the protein CASSQDWGTGWVTEAFF.

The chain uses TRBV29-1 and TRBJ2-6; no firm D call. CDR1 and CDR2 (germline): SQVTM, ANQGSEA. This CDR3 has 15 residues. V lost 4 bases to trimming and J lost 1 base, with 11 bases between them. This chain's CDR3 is CSVGPGLSGANVLTF. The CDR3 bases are TGCAGCGTTGGCCCAGGTCTATCTGGGGCCAACGTCCTGACTTTC.

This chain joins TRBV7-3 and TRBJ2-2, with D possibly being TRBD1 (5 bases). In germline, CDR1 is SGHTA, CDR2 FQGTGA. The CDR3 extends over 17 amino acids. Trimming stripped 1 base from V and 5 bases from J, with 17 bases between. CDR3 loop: CASSLNGRTKRTGELFF. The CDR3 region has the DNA TGTGCCAGCAGCTTAAACGGCAGGACAAAACGTACCGGGGAGCTGTTTTTT.

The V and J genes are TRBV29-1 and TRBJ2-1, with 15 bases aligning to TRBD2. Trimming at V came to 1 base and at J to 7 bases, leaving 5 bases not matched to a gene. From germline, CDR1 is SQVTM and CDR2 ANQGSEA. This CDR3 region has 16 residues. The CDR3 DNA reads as TGCAGCGTTGAAGGGACTAGCGGGAGGGGGGTAAATGAGCAGTTCTTC. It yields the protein CSVEGTSGRGVNEQFF.

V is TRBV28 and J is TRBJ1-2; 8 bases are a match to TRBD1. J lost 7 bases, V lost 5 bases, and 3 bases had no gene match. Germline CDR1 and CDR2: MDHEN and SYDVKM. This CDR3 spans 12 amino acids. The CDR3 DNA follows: TGTGCCAGCAGTAGAGGGACAGGTGGCTACACCTTC. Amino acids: CASSRGTGGYTF.

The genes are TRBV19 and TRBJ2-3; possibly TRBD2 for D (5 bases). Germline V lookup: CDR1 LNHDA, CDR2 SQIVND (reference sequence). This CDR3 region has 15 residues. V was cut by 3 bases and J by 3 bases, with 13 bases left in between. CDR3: CASSIEGWGTDTQYF. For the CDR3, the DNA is TGTGCCAGTAGTATCGAGGGATGGGGTACAGATACGCAGTATTTT.

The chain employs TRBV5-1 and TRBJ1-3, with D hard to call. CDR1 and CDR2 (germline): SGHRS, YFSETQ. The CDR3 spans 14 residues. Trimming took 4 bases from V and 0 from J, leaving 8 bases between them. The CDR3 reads CASSPGTSGNTIYF. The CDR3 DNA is TGCGCCAGCAGCCCAGGTACCTCTGGAAACACCATATATTTT. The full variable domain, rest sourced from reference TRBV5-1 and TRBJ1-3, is KAGVTQTPRYLIKTRGQQVTLSCSPISGHRSVSWYQQTPGQGLQFLFEYFSETQRNKGNFPGRFSGRQFSNSRSEMNVSTLELGDSALYLCASSPGTSGNTIYFGEGSWLTVV.

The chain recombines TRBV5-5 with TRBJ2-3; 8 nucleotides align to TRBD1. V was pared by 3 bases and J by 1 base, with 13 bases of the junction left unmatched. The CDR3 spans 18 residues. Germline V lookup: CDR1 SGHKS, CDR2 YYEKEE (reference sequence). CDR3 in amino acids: CASSYGQGWRLGTDTQYF. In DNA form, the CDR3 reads TGTGCCAGCAGCTACGGACAGGGATGGAGGCTCGGCACAGATACGCAGTATTTT.

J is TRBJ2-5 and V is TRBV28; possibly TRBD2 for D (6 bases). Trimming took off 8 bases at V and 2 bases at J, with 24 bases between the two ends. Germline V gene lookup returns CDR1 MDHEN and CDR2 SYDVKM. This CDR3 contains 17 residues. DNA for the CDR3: TGTGCCAGCGATTCCACGCGGGACCTGAACCCACAAGAGACCCAGTACTTC. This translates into CASDSTRDLNPQETQYF.

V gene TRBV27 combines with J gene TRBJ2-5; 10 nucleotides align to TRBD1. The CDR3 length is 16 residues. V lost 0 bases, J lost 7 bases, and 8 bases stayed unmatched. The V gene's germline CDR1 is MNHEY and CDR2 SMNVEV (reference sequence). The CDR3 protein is CASSLSTGGRGGTQYF. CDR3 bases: TGTGCCAGCAGTTTATCGACAGGGGGCCGAGGTGGGACCCAGTACTTC.

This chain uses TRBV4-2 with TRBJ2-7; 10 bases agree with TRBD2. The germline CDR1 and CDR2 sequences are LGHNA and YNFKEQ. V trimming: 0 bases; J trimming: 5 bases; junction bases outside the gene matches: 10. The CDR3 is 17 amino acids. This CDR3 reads CASSQDLSLAGDDEQYF. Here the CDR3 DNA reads TGTGCCAGCAGCCAAGATCTATCGCTAGCGGGAGACGACGAGCAGTACTTC.

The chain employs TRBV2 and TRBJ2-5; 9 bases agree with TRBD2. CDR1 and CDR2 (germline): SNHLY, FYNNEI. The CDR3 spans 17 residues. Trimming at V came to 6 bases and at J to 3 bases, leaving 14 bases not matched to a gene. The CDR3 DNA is TGTGCCAGCAGGACCTCTAGCGGGACGGCTCTGAAAGAGACCCAGTACTTC. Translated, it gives CASRTSSGTALKETQYF.